This T cell receptor (beta chain) originates from a study of cytomegalovirus exposure and HLA in healthy donors (dated 2017 in TCRdb). Regarding the study in general: A later analysis indicated that the 100 to 150 validation repertoires were generated on the platform also employed for the roughly 730 repertoires of the first cohort. The study aimed to test whether cataloging public T cell receptors could reveal signatures of past pathogen exposure. Along with the roughly 710-subject first cohort, a separate validation cohort of around 110 different subjects was used. To predict cytomegalovirus infection status, the study combined high-throughput TCR immunosequencing, statistical association of individual TCRs with disease status, and machine learning.

The library was obtained by the immunoSEQ multiplex PCR assay. Per the authors' processing: To diagnose cytomegalovirus status from the catalog of TCR beta chain sequences, a statistical classification framework was built. Held by TCRdb, this immuneACCESS table contains in-frame sequences only and omits some clones. Under half of the omission traces to an unresolved V gene where checked; the cause of the rest is unknown. V and J calls and clone size are those listed in that table; D and trimming were worked out from the DNA. This sample comprises 120,000 to 150,000 clones, roughly 81% of them detected only once. The top ten hold roughly 1.4% of the sample. Broad study findings and their caveats: In the study, approximately 160 TCR beta chains were listed as associated with cytomegalovirus. In a later analysis, TCRs clustered in the first cohort were found to also tend to co-occur in the roughly 110 validation repertoires, with approximately 93% of cluster scores above 0. Cytomegalovirus status was reported to be diagnosed by the classifier with high specificity and sensitivity in both the original and validation cohorts. A few of the identified cytomegalovirus-associated TCR beta chains were confirmed in vitro to be specific for cytomegalovirus antigens. It was suggested by the authors that the approach could potentially be generalized to other disease states and immunological phenotypes. Most TCR sequences were observed very rarely across donors, whereas some public TCRs were present in many individuals. A later analysis had no HLA typing for the validation cohort, so co-occurrence there was scored across all 120 repertoires.

Trimming leaves V shorter by 3 bases and J shorter by 3 bases, with the junction holding 8 bases beyond the gene matches. Per the germline V gene, SQVTM is the CDR1 and ANQGSEA is the CDR2. The CDR3, cysteine through phenylalanine, is 15 amino acids long. Only the CDR3 region is kept as DNA, spanning 45 bases read in frame from base 1. Donors formed part of the validation cohort, which comprised about 120 subjects and was distinct from the first cohort of over 500 subjects. Regarding this clone: No antigen is known for it. Base-call qualities are not available, and no considerably larger clone is one nucleotide away.

This TCR was sampled from a woman in her thirties in good health and CMV-seronegative. The sequence is built from TRBV29-1 and TRBJ1-2, and TRBD1 aligns with 9 junction nucleotides. The source material was PBMCs. CDR3 region: CSVDGSGQGHYGYTF. The DNA is as follows: TGCAGCGTTGACGGATCGGGACAGGGACACTATGGCTACACCTTC.